These 24 T cell receptor beta chains were all obtained from the same sample, sequenced in a study of spatial heterogeneity in lung cancer. From the 5' RACE reads, TCRdb called clonotypes with MiXCR, one entry per CDR3 protein. The sample lists some 8,900 distinct CDR3 sequences; 4% to 5% were seen once. The time point here: sample taken at primary tumor resection. Whole RNA from tumor, nontumor lung or frozen PBMC was sequenced unsorted. The sample consisted of PBMCs, taken at surgery. These receptor sequences come from a male donor with early-stage non-small cell lung cancer.

This clonotype counts as medium-sized (0.01 to 0.1%). With the library built for alpha chains, this beta chain is off target and its frequency is not meaningful. The V call is TRBV2, the J call TRBJ2-7, with D perhaps TRBD1 (6 bases). This CDR3 comprises 16 residues. The V and J ends lost 6 bases and 0 bases respectively, with 18 bases between them. Germline assignment: CDR1 SNHLY and CDR2 FYNNEI. In DNA form, the CDR3 reads TGTGCCAGCAGGGCGATCGACAGGCTGGCCTCCTACGAGCAGTACTTC. Translated, it gives CASRAIDRLASYEQYF.

By sample fraction, this clonotype is medium-sized. This beta chain is an off-target read within a library intended for alpha chains, so its frequency means little. The CDR3 sequence: CASSSGLSLQGGDGYTF. As DNA, the CDR3 is TGTGCCAGCAGTTCGGGATTAAGTCTCCAGGGAGGAGATGGCTACACCTTC. V and J are TRBV28 and TRBJ1-2, with D possibly TRBD1 on 5 matching bases. V shed 4 bases and J shed 6 bases, with 24 bases lying between them. The germline CDR1 and CDR2 sequences are MDHEN and SYDVKM. This CDR3 is built from 17 residues.

This clonotype is medium-sized. This beta chain turned up in a library designed for alpha chains; as an off-target read, its abundance says little. V usage is TRBV12-5 and J usage is TRBJ2-3; no definite D call. The germline gives CDR1 LGHNT, CDR2 FRNRAP. Trimming pared 7 bases from V and 4 bases from J, leaving 12 bases between. This CDR3 is built from 13 residues. CDR3 residues: CASVSIRADTQYF. DNA of the CDR3: TGTGCTAGTGTTTCCATTCGCGCAGATACGCAGTATTTT.

This clonotype was seen ten or more times. This beta chain is an unintended read in a library built for alpha chains; its size means little. This sequence joins TRBV2 and TRBJ1-4; 8 nucleotides agree with TRBD1. Trimming took 4 bases from V and 7 from J; bases not matched to a gene: 5. Per germline, CDR1 SNHLY and CDR2 FYNNEI. The CDR3 is 14 amino acids. CDR3 residues: CASSVRGQGEKLFF. Written as DNA, the CDR3 is TGTGCCAGCAGTGTCAGGGGGCAGGGTGAAAAACTGTTTTTT.

As regards this clonotype: This beta chain is off target for a library built for alpha chains, so its abundance means little. The DNA of the CDR3 is TGTGCCAGCAGCCCCGACACAAACTATGGCTACACCTTC. This sequence encodes CASSPDTNYGYTF. The J gene is TRBJ1-2, the V gene TRBV7-2, with unresolved D. The germline V gene has CDR1 SGHTA and CDR2 FQGNSA. The CDR3 loop spans 13 amino acids. V lost 5 bases, J lost 2 bases, and 9 bases lay in between.

The sample holds many counts of this clonotype. Being off target in a library aimed at alpha chains, this beta chain has a size of little meaning. The chain couples TRBV29-1 to TRBJ2-7; D possibly corresponds to TRBD2 (5 bases). The CDR3 length is 14 residues. Germline CDR1 and CDR2: SQVTM and ANQGSEA. V lost 4 bases to trimming and J lost 6 bases, with 19 bases between them. CDR3 in DNA: TGCAGCGTTGGGACTTTTGGGCTGCGCGGCGAGCAGTACTTC. Translation: CSVGTFGLRGEQYF.

This clonotype was seen many times. The library was prepared for alpha chains; this beta chain is a stray read, so its frequency means little. The genes are TRBV10-3 and TRBJ2-3; 7 bases are a match to TRBD2. The V gene's germline CDR1 is ENHRY and CDR2 SYGVKD. The CDR3 has 14 amino acids. Germline trimming cut 5 bases from V and 6 bases from J; bases unmatched to any gene: 8. The CDR3 loop is CAISPGLPQDTQYF. The DNA of the CDR3 is TGTGCCATCAGTCCGGGACTACCCCAGGATACGCAGTATTTT.

This clonotype was recorded at least ten times. This beta chain is an unintended read in a library built for alpha chains; its size means little. This chain connects TRBV29-1 to TRBJ1-2; 8 positions agree with TRBD1. J was trimmed by 1 base and V by 3 bases; bases with no gene match: 10. Germline V gives CDR1 SQVTM, CDR2 ANQGSEA. The CDR3 totals 16 residues. The CDR3 bases are TGCAGCGTTGACAGTTCCAGGGGGCGCGGTAACTATGGCTACACCTTC. Encoded protein: CSVDSSRGRGNYGYTF.

This clonotype was observed at least ten times. This beta chain appears as a stray read in a library generated for alpha chains; its size is not informative. This chain connects TRBV27 to TRBJ2-7, with D possibly matching TRBD2 (6 bases). Germline-derived CDR1 and CDR2 are MNHEY and SMNVEV (reference sequence). V was trimmed by 0 bases and J by 1 base, leaving 10 bases between them. The CDR3 sequence is 15 residues long. The CDR3 here is CASSLSGGVSYEQYV. The CDR3 DNA is TGTGCCAGCAGTTTATCGGGCGGGGTTTCCTACGAGCAGTACGTC.

In this sample, this clonotype turned up many times. This beta chain came through as a stray read in a library set up for alpha chains, and its size says little. The gene calls are TRBV10-3 and TRBJ2-2, with TRBD1 matching 8 bases. This CDR3 has 14 residues. V was pared by 10 bases and J by 6 bases, with 10 bases of the junction left unmatched. Germline CDR1 and CDR2: ENHRY and SYGVKD. In nucleotides, the CDR3 is TGTGCCACGCGTCAGGGGGCTATGGCCGGGGAGCTGTTTTTT. This codes for CATRQGAMAGELFF.

By share of the sample, this clonotype is medium-sized. Since the library was made to target alpha chains, this beta chain is a stray read and its abundance is not meaningful. This chain links TRBV12-3 or TRBV12-4 with TRBJ2-7; the D is unclear. CDR3 size: 12 residues. V was cut by 5 bases and J by 5 bases, with 10 bases left in between. CDR3 in DNA: TGTGCCAGCAGTAGACGCAGAAACGAGCAGTACTTC. It translates to CASSRRRNEQYF.

With respect to this clonotype: It may be a read error: a sequence one base away is much more abundant. This beta chain is a stray sequence in a library constructed for alpha chains; its clone size is not meaningful. This rearrangement joins TRBV19 to TRBJ2-3, with D possibly being TRBD2 (6 bases). The CDR3 loop spans 17 amino acids. Germline assignment: CDR1 LNHDA and CDR2 SQIVND (reference sequence). The germline V and J ends were trimmed by 3 bases and 5 bases, with 21 bases remaining between them. This chain's CDR3 is CASSIGSGGVSRDTQYF. CDR3 coding DNA: TGTGCCAGTAGTATTGGTTCTGGCGGGGTTTCCAGAGATACGCAGTATTTT.

Details on this clonotype: This beta chain slipped into a library made for alpha chains as a stray read, so its size is not meaningful. This chain uses TRBV20-1 with TRBJ1-5; tentatively, D is TRBD1 (6 bases). The length of the CDR3 is 14 residues. V lost 3 bases to trimming and J lost 0 bases, with 9 bases between them. The germline V gene encodes CDR1 DFQATT and CDR2 SNEGSKA (reference sequence). The CDR3 here is CSASRTVSNQPQHF. Written as DNA, the CDR3 is TGCAGTGCTAGTAGGACAGTTAGCAATCAGCCCCAGCATTTT.

This clonotype was picked up many times. The size of this beta chain means little, since it is a stray read in a library made for alpha chains. The chain combines TRBV12-3 or TRBV12-4 with TRBJ2-3; D call uncertain. The germline V and J ends were trimmed by 6 bases and 4 bases, with 11 bases remaining between them. The CDR3 consists of 13 residues. The CDR3 coding sequence is TGTGCCAGCAGCTCGCGTTCTCCAGATACGCAGTATTTT. Its translation is CASSSRSPDTQYF.

This clonotype has only a few counts. As an off-target read in a library built for alpha chains, this beta chain has a frequency of little significance. This chain joins TRBV18 and TRBJ1-6, with D unresolved. The CDR3 is 15 amino acids. Germline V gene data show CDR1 as KGHSH and CDR2 as LQKENI. V was clipped by 6 bases and J by 9 bases, with 18 bases between them. In DNA, the CDR3 is TGTGCCAGCTCCCCCGCGGACGTTGAGACTTCACCCCTCCACTTT. It specifies CASSPADVETSPLHF.

This clonotype was observed at least ten times. This beta chain slipped into a library made for alpha chains as a stray read, so its size is not meaningful. This chain uses TRBV29-1 with TRBJ2-7, with D possibly being TRBD1 (6 bases). Germline CDR1 SQVTM, CDR2 ANQGSEA. The CDR3 is 15 residues long. Trimming took 7 bases from V and 0 from J, leaving 19 bases between them. The DNA of the CDR3 is TGCAGCGCTAAAAATGGGACACCGGCCTCCTACGAGCAGTACTTC. This translates into CSAKNGTPASYEQYF.

This clonotype was recorded at least ten times. This beta chain appears as a stray read in a library generated for alpha chains; its size is not informative. J is TRBJ2-3 and V is TRBV6-5, with D hard to call. CDR1 MNHEY and CDR2 SVGAGI come from the germline V gene. Trimming shortened V by 3 bases and J by 4 bases, and 11 bases separated the two germline ends. This CDR3 comprises 14 residues. The CDR3 reads CASSYSSASDTQYF. The CDR3 bases are TGTGCCAGCAGTTATTCGTCGGCGTCAGATACGCAGTATTTT.

This clonotype has ten or more counts. This beta chain is a stray read from a library made for alpha chains; its abundance is not meaningful. V is TRBV29-1 and J is TRBJ2-5; 8 nucleotides agree with TRBD2. The CDR3 spans 15 residues. The junction had 13 bases not matched to a gene; V was cut back by 5 bases and J by 5 bases. Looked up from germline, CDR1 is SQVTM and CDR2 is ANQGSEA. In DNA form, the CDR3 reads TGCAGCGTTCTGTATCTCTCGGGGGGGCGGGAGACCCAGTACTTC. Translating gives CSVLYLSGGRETQYF.

Many counts were recorded for this clonotype. In a library made to pick up alpha chains, this beta chain is a stray read with a size that means little. The chain recombines TRBV7-2 with TRBJ2-7; a weak D match, TRBD2 (5 bases). The CDR3 is made up of 13 amino acids. V was trimmed by 0 bases and J by 4 bases, leaving 7 bases between them. Germline CDR1 and CDR2: SGHTA and FQGNSA. CDR3 in amino acids: CASSLARTYEQYF. Here the CDR3 DNA reads TGTGCCAGCAGCTTAGCGCGGACTTACGAGCAGTACTTC.

Judged by abundance, this clonotype is medium-sized. This beta chain lies outside the target of a library built for alpha chains; its clone size means little. The V gene is TRBV27, the J gene TRBJ2-7, with D possibly TRBD1 on 5 matching bases. Per the germline V gene, CDR1 is MNHEY and CDR2 is SMNVEV (reference sequence). The CDR3 consists of 16 residues. The V end lost 4 bases, the J end lost 6 bases, and 22 bases lay between the germline ends. The CDR3 here is CASSSTSAGPYLEQYF. In DNA, the CDR3 is TGTGCCAGCAGTTCAACCTCGGCAGGGCCCTATCTCGAGCAGTACTTC.

This clonotype was seen repeatedly, ten times or more. This beta chain lies outside the target of a library built for alpha chains; its clone size means little. The gene calls are TRBV7-9 and TRBJ2-7, with 8 bases fitting TRBD1. Germline values: CDR1 SEHNR, CDR2 FQNEAQ (reference sequence). The CDR3 is 15 amino acids. V was clipped by 4 bases and J by 6 bases; unmatched bases: 11. This chain's CDR3 is CASSSPGQGKREQYF. CDR3 sequence (DNA): TGTGCCAGCAGCTCCCCAGGACAGGGCAAACGCGAGCAGTACTTC.

By sample share, this clonotype is medium-sized. Within a library made for alpha chains, this beta chain is off target, and its count is uninformative. The rearrangement links TRBV18 to TRBJ1-4; weak D call: TRBD1 (6 bases). There are 14 residues in the CDR3. CDR1 and CDR2 from the germline V gene are KGHSH and LQKENI. V was pared by 3 bases and J by 10 bases, with 15 bases between. The CDR3 coding sequence is TGTGCCAGCTCACCGTTCAGGGGATCTCGAAAACTGTTTTTT. Protein sequence: CASSPFRGSRKLFF.

This clonotype was picked up many times. The library was prepared for alpha chains; this beta chain is a stray read, so its frequency means little. The J gene is TRBJ2-1, the V gene TRBV9; 9 nucleotides match TRBD1. Germline CDR1 reads SGDLS; CDR2 reads YYNGEE. The CDR3 sequence is 16 residues long. J gave up 1 base and V 0 bases, and 2 bases lay outside the gene matches. The CDR3 sequence: CASSVGQGGSYNEQFF. In DNA form, the CDR3 reads TGTGCCAGCAGCGTAGGACAGGGGGGTTCCTACAATGAGCAGTTCTTC. Supplemented by reference TRBV9 and TRBJ2-1, the full variable domain reads DSGVTQTPKHLITATGQRVTLRCSPRSGDLSVYWYQQSLDQGLQFLIQYYNGEERAKGNILERFSAQQFPDLHSELNLSSLELGDSALYFCASSVGQGGSYNEQFFGPGTRLTVL.

The sample holds a few counts of this clonotype. This beta chain appears as a stray read in a library generated for alpha chains; its size is not informative. The V gene is TRBV5-1, the J gene TRBJ1-1, with D unresolved. The V gene lost 0 bases and the J gene lost 7 bases, with 10 bases spanning the gap. CDR3 length: 13 residues. Germline V lookup: CDR1 SGHRS, CDR2 YFSETQ. This chain's CDR3 is CASSLVGNLEAFF. CDR3 DNA: TGCGCCAGCAGCTTGGTGGGGAACCTTGAAGCTTTCTTT.